These 27 T cell receptor beta chains were all obtained from the same sample, sequenced in a study of T cells in Graves' hyperthyroidism and ophthalmopathy. TCR beta CDR3 regions were amplified from RNA transcripts. HTBI primers were the set used in a first-round RT-PCR of the TCR CDR3. From the multiplex PCR reads, TCRdb called clonotypes with MiXCR, one entry per CDR3 protein. The sample lists roughly 500,000 distinct CDR3 sequences, approximately 44% occurring once. Sequenced material: peripheral blood or thyroid tissue (not recorded which). The receptors were gathered from an adult woman with Graves' disease, either hyperthyroidism or ophthalmopathy (not recorded which).

The sample holds one count of this clonotype. The chain combines TRBV7-9 with TRBJ2-7, with a weak D call TRBD1 (6 bases). V lost 6 bases to trimming and J lost 2 bases, with 11 bases between them. Germline loops: CDR1 SEHNR, CDR2 FQNEAQ (reference sequence). There are 13 residues in the CDR3. CDR3 in amino acids: CASRNGQTYEQYF. CDR3 nucleotide sequence: TGTGCCAGCAGGAATGGACAGACCTACGAGCAGTACTTC.

This clonotype has just a few counts. This chain joins TRBV6-5 and TRBJ1-3; TRBD1 agrees at 9 bases. CDR3 size: 18 residues. The germline CDR1 and CDR2 sequences are MNHEY and SVGAGI. With 5 bases clipped from V and 0 bases from J, the junction kept 11 bases outside the gene matches. The CDR3: CASSRQSRTGVSGNTIYF. The CDR3 DNA follows: TGTGCCAGCAGTCGCCAATCCAGGACAGGGGTCTCTGGAAACACCATATATTTT.

V and J are TRBV7-2 and TRBJ1-6, with 11 bases that match TRBD1. V was clipped by 5 bases and J by 12 bases; unmatched bases: 3. The length of the CDR3 is 13 residues. CDR1 and CDR2 from the germline V gene are SGHTA and FQGNSA. The CDR3 coding sequence is TGTGCCAGCAGCCAGGGACAGGGGGGACCCCTCCACTTT. Translating gives CASSQGQGGPLHF.

There are many counts of this clonotype. The chain employs TRBV29-1 and TRBJ1-4, with 9 bases that match TRBD1. V was pared by 0 bases and J by 7 bases, with 6 bases of the junction left unmatched. The CDR3 runs to 15 residues. Germline V gives CDR1 SQVTM, CDR2 ANQGSEA. CDR3 coding DNA: TGCAGCGTTGAAGATGGTGGGACAGGGTCTGAAAAACTGTTTTTT. Its protein product is CSVEDGGTGSEKLFF.

In its sample, this clonotype was seen a few times. The J gene is TRBJ1-1, the V gene TRBV5-1, with D unclear. Trimming left V 0 bases short and J 3 bases short, with 12 bases between. The CDR3 length is 15 residues. CDR1 and CDR2 (germline): SGHRS, YFSETQ. This CDR3 is CASSLVGSLDTEAFF. The CDR3 coding sequence is TGCGCCAGCAGCTTGGTTGGGTCCTTGGACACTGAAGCTTTCTTT.

The table lists this clonotype with a count of one. CDR3 residues: CSVEGYWANEKLFF. CDR3 nucleotide sequence: TGCAGCGTTGAAGGGTACTGGGCTAATGAAAAACTGTTTTTT. The rearrangement uses TRBV29-1 and TRBJ1-4, with D unresolved. The germline CDR1 and CDR2 sequences are SQVTM and ANQGSEA. The CDR3 extends over 14 amino acids. The V and J ends lost 1 base and 3 bases respectively, with 9 bases between them.

This clonotype occurred many times. This chain uses TRBV7-3 with TRBJ1-5; D may be TRBD1 (5 bases). The germline V gene has CDR1 SGHTA and CDR2 FQGTGA. The CDR3 sequence is 15 residues long. The ends were cut back, 5 bases at V and 4 bases at J, with 15 bases in the middle. The CDR3 loop is CASSPEEGANQPQHF. The CDR3 DNA reads as TGTGCCAGCAGCCCCGAGGAAGGGGCTAATCAGCCCCAGCATTTT.

V usage is TRBV20-1 and J usage is TRBJ2-2; 9 nucleotides match TRBD1. The CDR3 has 13 residues. The V gene's germline CDR1 is DFQATT and CDR2 SNEGSKA (reference sequence). CDR3 residues: CSTDRGYTGELFF. As DNA, the CDR3 is TGCAGCACGGACAGGGGCTACACCGGGGAGCTGTTTTTT.

This clonotype was seen ten or more times. The gene calls are TRBV7-9 and TRBJ1-1, with D unclear. CDR3 length: 13 amino acids. Trimming stripped 3 bases from V and 3 bases from J, with 8 bases between. Germline V gives CDR1 SEHNR, CDR2 FQNEAQ (reference sequence). This CDR3 reads CASSLGMDTEAFF. Here the CDR3 DNA reads TGTGCCAGCAGCTTGGGGATGGACACTGAAGCTTTCTTT.

This clonotype was detected ten times or more. The chain uses TRBV12-3 or TRBV12-4 and TRBJ2-2; D remains ambiguous. The CDR3 is made up of 16 amino acids. Trimming took off 3 bases at V and 1 base at J, with 12 bases between the two ends. CDR3 DNA: TGTGCCAGCAGTTTCGGAGAGCAGGAGAACACCGGGGAGCTGTTTTTT. It yields the protein CASSFGEQENTGELFF.

The chain carries TRBV11-2 and TRBJ1-2; 7 nucleotides agree with TRBD1. Germline assignment: CDR1 SGHAT and CDR2 FQNNGV. V trimming: 3 bases; J trimming: 5 bases; junction bases outside the gene matches: 9. This CDR3 is 15 amino acids long. CDR3 DNA: TGTGCCAGCAGCTTGGATAACAGGGGAGTATATGGCTACACCTTC. Amino acids: CASSLDNRGVYGYTF.

This clonotype was counted at least ten times. The V and J genes are TRBV5-1 and TRBJ2-5, with D unclear. Germline values: CDR1 SGHRS, CDR2 YFSETQ. V shed 4 bases and J shed 1 base, with 11 bases lying between them. This CDR3 region has 14 residues. The CDR3 DNA reads TGCGCCAGCAGCCGCTCCACTATCCAAGAGACCCAGTACTTC. Protein: CASSRSTIQETQYF.

This clonotype was seen ten or more times. The chain combines TRBV2 with TRBJ1-5; tentatively, D is TRBD1 (6 bases). CDR3 length: 13 amino acids. V gave up 4 bases and J gave up 6 bases, with 10 bases separating them. Germline CDR1 reads SNHLY; CDR2 reads FYNNEI. In DNA form, the CDR3 reads TGTGCCAGCAGTGGAAAGGGGGGTCAGCCCCAGCATTTT. Translation gives CASSGKGGQPQHF.

The V call is TRBV10-3, the J call TRBJ1-1; tentative D call: TRBD1 (6 bases). Germline V gene data show CDR1 as ENHRY and CDR2 as SYGVKD. V was shortened by 4 bases and J by 10 bases, with 10 bases between the two germline ends. The CDR3 loop spans 11 amino acids. Here the CDR3 DNA reads TGTGCCATCAGTGGGGGGGCAGGAGCTTTCTTT. This encodes CAISGGAGAFF.

Details on this clonotype: This may be a read error: a much more frequent sequence differs by one nucleotide. V gene TRBV10-3 combines with J gene TRBJ2-5; TRBD1 aligns across 7 bases. V shed 10 bases, J shed 5 bases, and the junction held 7 bases outside the gene matches. Germline CDR1 is ENHRY and CDR2 is SYGVKD. The CDR3 loop spans 12 amino acids. CDR3 amino acids: CASIRGPETQYF. The DNA for the CDR3 is TGTGCCAGCATTAGGGGGCCGGAGACCCAGTACTTC.

The rearrangement joins TRBV20-1 to TRBJ1-1, with 7 bases identical to TRBD1. This CDR3 is 13 amino acids long. V was clipped by 4 bases and J by 3 bases; unmatched bases: 5. Germline-derived CDR1 and CDR2 are DFQATT and SNEGSKA (reference sequence). The CDR3 region is CSANRGVDTEAFF. The DNA for the CDR3 is TGCAGTGCTAACAGGGGTGTGGACACTGAAGCTTTCTTT.

This clonotype occurred a few times. V and J are TRBV7-9 and TRBJ2-7; D possibly corresponds to TRBD2 (6 bases). The CDR3 length is 18 residues. Germline V CDR1 and CDR2: SEHNR, FQNEAQ (reference sequence). V dropped 6 bases and J dropped 4 bases, with 28 bases sitting between them. The CDR3 region is CASSPLGSDRGGKYEQYF. Here the CDR3 DNA reads TGTGCCAGCAGTCCATTAGGTTCGGATAGGGGCGGGAAATACGAGCAGTACTTC.

V is TRBV6-6 and J is TRBJ1-5; no firm D call. V was clipped by 7 bases and J by 0 bases, with 10 bases between them. This CDR3 has 14 residues. Germline V gene data show CDR1 as MNHNY and CDR2 as SVGAGI (reference sequence). The CDR3 here is CASTLSNSNQPQHF. In nucleotides, the CDR3 is TGTGCCAGCACCCTCTCTAATAGCAATCAGCCCCAGCATTTT.

This clonotype was seen repeatedly, ten times or more. The chain uses TRBV20-1 and TRBJ1-4; no definite D call. Germline V CDR1 and CDR2: DFQATT, SNEGSKA (reference sequence). The CDR3 covers 13 residues. Deletions cut 3 bases from V and 4 bases from J, with 9 bases between. The CDR3 reads CSAREGFNEKLFF. CDR3 in DNA: TGCAGTGCTAGGGAGGGTTTTAATGAAAAACTGTTTTTT.

V gene TRBV10-2 combines with J gene TRBJ1-6, with 9 bases identical to TRBD1. The CDR3 has 13 amino acids. Trimming cost V 9 bases and J 9 bases; bases outside gene matches: 6. Germline CDR1 and CDR2: WSHSY and SAAADI. DNA for the CDR3: TGCGCCAGTAGATACAGGGGGCGTTCACCCCTCCACTTT. This translates into CASRYRGRSPLHF.

The chain is built from TRBV27 and TRBJ1-5; possibly TRBD1 for D (6 bases). Germline CDR1 reads MNHEY; CDR2 reads SMNVEV (reference sequence). The ends were cut back, 6 bases at V and 3 bases at J, with 12 bases in the middle. The CDR3 consists of 14 residues. In nucleotides, the CDR3 is TGTGCCAGCAGGCTGTGGGGGCTCAATCAGCCCCAGCATTTT. It yields the protein CASRLWGLNQPQHF.

This clonotype was detected many times. The chain is built from TRBV12-3 or TRBV12-4 and TRBJ2-7, with D possibly TRBD2 on 5 matching bases. V dropped 3 bases and J dropped 6 bases, with 12 bases sitting between them. The CDR3 has 13 amino acids. CDR3 protein: CASSFEEASEQYF. In DNA, the CDR3 is TGTGCCAGCAGTTTTGAGGAGGCTAGCGAGCAGTACTTC.

This clonotype was counted ten times or more. V and J are TRBV7-3 and TRBJ1-6, with D possibly TRBD1 on 5 matching bases. The CDR3 has 16 residues. The germline V and J ends were trimmed by 5 bases and 7 bases, with 18 bases remaining between them. CDR1 and CDR2 from the germline V gene are SGHTA and FQGTGA. The CDR3 reads CASSLHRRGGNSPLHF. CDR3 nucleotide sequence: TGTGCCAGCAGCCTCCACCGACGCGGGGGAAATTCACCCCTCCACTTT.

The chain couples TRBV29-1 to TRBJ1-1; D is perhaps TRBD1 (5 bases). The CDR3 length is 9 residues. Germline CDR1 SQVTM, CDR2 ANQGSEA. V was clipped by 8 bases and J by 10 bases, with 11 bases between them. CDR3 sequence: CSLGVTAFF. In nucleotides, the CDR3 is TGCAGCCTGGGGGTGACAGCTTTCTTT.

Many counts were recorded for this clonotype. This chain uses TRBV7-2 with TRBJ2-2, with D perhaps TRBD2 (6 bases). V was pared by 3 bases and J by 5 bases, with 13 bases between. CDR3 length: 15 residues. Germline lookup yields CDR1 SGHTA and CDR2 FQGNSA. CDR3 sequence (DNA): TGTGCCAGCAGCTTTACGGGAGTAATGACCGGGGAGCTGTTTTTT. Protein product: CASSFTGVMTGELFF.

The genes are TRBV10-3 and TRBJ2-5; TRBD2 aligns across 12 bases. The better agreement between TRBJ2-1 and the DNA end casts doubt on the J call. The CDR3 sequence is 19 residues long. The germline V gene has CDR1 ENHRY and CDR2 SYGVKD. CDR3 nucleotides: TGTGCCATCGTACTAGAACCGCTAGCGGGAGGGTTATCCTACAATGAGCAGTTCTTC. Protein sequence: CAIVLEPLAGGLSYNEQFF.

Worth noting for this clonotype: A much larger clone differs from this one at a single base, so this may be a read error. DNA of the CDR3: TGTGCCAGCAGTTACTGGCCTCAAAATCAGCCCCAGCATTTT. This gives the protein CASSYWPQNQPQHF. The chain carries TRBV6-6 and TRBJ1-5; D remains ambiguous. Trimming took 1 base from V and 4 from J, leaving 8 bases between them. The CDR3 runs 14 residues. Germline CDR1 MNHNY, CDR2 SVGAGI (reference sequence).